This is a list of T cell receptor beta chains from one sample in a study of shared clonotypes between healthy human individuals. Only in-frame clones appear in the TCRdb table, and some are missing; sequencing was by immunoSEQ multiplex PCR. The sample records around 2,000,000 clones, about 95% being singletons. Sequencing used naive CD8+ T cells sorted from blood. All receptors come from a man younger than 35 in good health. The CDR3 runs from the conserved cysteine through the conserved F or W. Each record gives: D gene, J gene, V gene, clone size, CDR3 DNA, CDR3 protein. The D gene is left open where the match is weak. Clone size appears in some rows only: once, few, many, or a class for an expanded clone.

d_call: TRBD1; j_call: TRBJ2-5; v_call: TRBV7-9; clone_size: .; cdr3_nt: TGTGCCAGCAGTCCAACTATGGGACAGCCACAAGAGACCCAGTACTTC; cdr3_aa: CASSPTMGQPQETQYF
d_call: .; j_call: TRBJ2-7; v_call: TRBV2; clone_size: .; cdr3_nt: TGTGCCAGCAGTGATGGGGGGCAATTC; cdr3_aa: CASSDGGQF
d_call: .; j_call: TRBJ1-2; v_call: TRBV29-1; clone_size: .; cdr3_nt: TGCAGCGTTGAAGATCCCGGATCTAACTATGGCTACACCTTC; cdr3_aa: CSVEDPGSNYGYTF
d_call: .; j_call: TRBJ2-1; v_call: TRBV27; clone_size: once; cdr3_nt: TGTGCCAGCAGTTCCGGCGCGACCTCCTACAATGAGCAGTTCTTC; cdr3_aa: CASSSGATSYNEQFF
d_call: .; j_call: TRBJ1-5; v_call: TRBV5-6; clone_size: .; cdr3_nt: TGTGCCAGCAGTCTCAAGGGGATCCAGGGAGATCAGCCCCAGCATTTT; cdr3_aa: CASSLKGIQGDQPQHF
d_call: .; j_call: TRBJ1-1; v_call: TRBV4-3; clone_size: .; cdr3_nt: TGCGCCAGCAGCCAAGATCAGGGTCCGGACACTGAAGCTTTCTTT; cdr3_aa: CASSQDQGPDTEAFF
d_call: .; j_call: TRBJ2-7; v_call: TRBV7-9; clone_size: .; cdr3_nt: TGTGCCAGCAGCCTGCGAGGGGAGGAGTCCTACGAGCAGTACTTC; cdr3_aa: CASSLRGEESYEQYF
d_call: .; j_call: TRBJ1-1; v_call: TRBV6-1; clone_size: .; cdr3_nt: TGTGCCAGCAGTGAAGCGCTTCTAGGAGGGCCGAACACTGAAGCTTTCTTT; cdr3_aa: CASSEALLGGPNTEAFF
d_call: TRBD1; j_call: TRBJ2-7; v_call: TRBV4-1; clone_size: .; cdr3_nt: TGCGCCAGCAGCCAAGGGCAGGGGGCATCCGAGCAGTACTTC; cdr3_aa: CASSQGQGASEQYF
d_call: .; j_call: TRBJ2-1; v_call: TRBV10-3; clone_size: .; cdr3_nt: TGTGCCATCAGTGAAGGGGGGACTACCTACAATGAGCAGTTCTTC; cdr3_aa: CAISEGGTTYNEQFF
d_call: .; j_call: TRBJ2-2; v_call: TRBV7-9; clone_size: .; cdr3_nt: TGTGCCAGCAGCTTATATGACACCGGGGAGCTGTTTTTT; cdr3_aa: CASSLYDTGELFF
d_call: TRBD2; j_call: TRBJ2-2; v_call: TRBV6-5; clone_size: few; cdr3_nt: TGTGCCAGCAGTTACCGGGAGGGGCACGGGGAGCTGTTTTTT; cdr3_aa: CASSYREGHGELFF
d_call: TRBD2; j_call: TRBJ2-7; v_call: TRBV11-2; clone_size: .; cdr3_nt: TGTGCCAGCAGCTTAGGGACTAGCGCCTCCTACGAGCAGTACTTC; cdr3_aa: CASSLGTSASYEQYF
d_call: .; j_call: TRBJ2-1; v_call: TRBV13; clone_size: .; cdr3_nt: TGTGCCAGCAGCCCCTCCCCACTAGATGAGCAGTTCTTC; cdr3_aa: CASSPSPLDEQFF
d_call: .; j_call: TRBJ2-2; v_call: TRBV4-1; clone_size: .; cdr3_nt: TGCGCCAGCAGCCAAGTTCTCACCGGGGAGCTGTTTTTT; cdr3_aa: CASSQVLTGELFF
d_call: .; j_call: TRBJ2-1; v_call: TRBV7-9; clone_size: .; cdr3_nt: TGTGCCAGCAGCTTAGGTGGGGACCTCCTACGGGGGCAGTTCTTC; cdr3_aa: CASSLGGDLLRGQFF
d_call: .; j_call: TRBJ1-1; v_call: TRBV13; clone_size: .; cdr3_nt: TGTGCCAGCAGCTTACACCTAACCGGGAACACTGAAGCTTTCTTT; cdr3_aa: CASSLHLTGNTEAFF
d_call: TRBD1; j_call: TRBJ2-7; v_call: TRBV13; clone_size: once; cdr3_nt: TGTGCCAGCAGCCCCGGGACAGGGCCGAACTACGAGCAGTACTTC; cdr3_aa: CASSPGTGPNYEQYF
d_call: .; j_call: TRBJ2-7; v_call: TRBV7-8; clone_size: .; cdr3_nt: TGTGCCAGCAGCTTAGGAGCGGTGGGGGGAAACGAGCAGTACTTC; cdr3_aa: CASSLGAVGGNEQYF
d_call: .; j_call: TRBJ2-7; v_call: TRBV7-2; clone_size: .; cdr3_nt: TGTGCCAGCAGCTTAACCAGGGCCCACGAGCAGTACTTC; cdr3_aa: CASSLTRAHEQYF
d_call: .; j_call: TRBJ1-4; v_call: TRBV9; clone_size: .; cdr3_nt: TGTGCCAGCAGCGTAGGCCGGGGCAAACAGTTTGATGAAAAACTGTTTTTT; cdr3_aa: CASSVGRGKQFDEKLFF
d_call: .; j_call: TRBJ1-1; v_call: TRBV6-6; clone_size: once; cdr3_nt: TGTGCCAGCGAGGGTATTAACACTGAAGCTTTCTTT; cdr3_aa: CASEGINTEAFF
d_call: .; j_call: TRBJ2-3; v_call: TRBV6-1; clone_size: .; cdr3_nt: TGTGCAAGCCTAGGACCCCCTAGCACAGATACGCAGTATTTT; cdr3_aa: CASLGPPSTDTQYF
d_call: TRBD2; j_call: TRBJ2-1; v_call: TRBV6-4; clone_size: .; cdr3_nt: TGTGCCAGCAGCCAGACTAGCGGGAGCTACAATGAGCAGTTCTTC; cdr3_aa: CASSQTSGSYNEQFF
d_call: .; j_call: TRBJ1-4; v_call: TRBV5-1; clone_size: once; cdr3_nt: TGCGCCAGCAGCTTGAAGAGTGAAAAACTGTTTTTT; cdr3_aa: CASSLKSEKLFF
d_call: TRBD1; j_call: TRBJ2-7; v_call: TRBV11-2; clone_size: .; cdr3_nt: TGTGCCAGCGGCACCGGGCCGGGACAGGGATTCGGCGAGCAGTACTTC; cdr3_aa: CASGTGPGQGFGEQYF
d_call: .; j_call: TRBJ2-3; v_call: TRBV10-3; clone_size: .; cdr3_nt: TGTGCCATCAGTCCCTCATGGTCGACTAGCACAGATACGCAGTATTTT; cdr3_aa: CAISPSWSTSTDTQYF
d_call: TRBD1; j_call: TRBJ1-6; v_call: TRBV9; clone_size: .; cdr3_nt: TGTGCCAGCAGCCCAGAGATCCGCACAGGGGTAAATTCACCCCTCCACTTT; cdr3_aa: CASSPEIRTGVNSPLHF
d_call: .; j_call: TRBJ2-3; v_call: TRBV9; clone_size: .; cdr3_nt: TGTGCCAGCAGCGTATTCCCGGGAAGCACAGATACGCAGTATTTT; cdr3_aa: CASSVFPGSTDTQYF
d_call: .; j_call: TRBJ2-3; v_call: TRBV28; clone_size: once; cdr3_nt: TGTGCCAGCAGTTTTTCGACAGGTGACACAGATACGCAGTATTTT; cdr3_aa: CASSFSTGDTDTQYF
d_call: TRBD1; j_call: TRBJ1-1; v_call: TRBV28; clone_size: .; cdr3_nt: TGTGCCAGCAGTCCGATAGGGACAGGGAAAGACACTGAAGCTTTCTTT; cdr3_aa: CASSPIGTGKDTEAFF
d_call: .; j_call: TRBJ2-7; v_call: TRBV5-4; clone_size: .; cdr3_nt: TGTGCCAGCAGCCCACAGGGTCGATGGGACGAGCAGTACTTC; cdr3_aa: CASSPQGRWDEQYF
d_call: .; j_call: TRBJ2-7; v_call: TRBV6-5; clone_size: .; cdr3_nt: TGTGCCAGCAGTTACTCATCCGGCCCCTACGAGCAGTACTTC; cdr3_aa: CASSYSSGPYEQYF
d_call: TRBD2; j_call: TRBJ2-1; v_call: TRBV5-8; clone_size: .; cdr3_nt: TGTGCCAGCAGCTTGGGGGCGGGAGATTACAATGAGCAGTTCTTC; cdr3_aa: CASSLGAGDYNEQFF
d_call: .; j_call: TRBJ2-2; v_call: TRBV4-2; clone_size: .; cdr3_nt: TGTGCCAGCAGCCAAGAATTTGTGGACACCGGGGAGCTGTTTTTT; cdr3_aa: CASSQEFVDTGELFF
d_call: .; j_call: TRBJ2-5; v_call: TRBV7-9; clone_size: .; cdr3_nt: TGTGCCAGCAGCCTCCCGGGGGAGGAGACCCAGTACTTC; cdr3_aa: CASSLPGEETQYF
d_call: TRBD1; j_call: TRBJ2-7; v_call: TRBV7-9; clone_size: once; cdr3_nt: TGTGCCAGCCTGCTGGCCGGGACAGGGGACCACGAGCAGTACTTC; cdr3_aa: CASLLAGTGDHEQYF
d_call: .; j_call: TRBJ2-5; v_call: TRBV6-5; clone_size: .; cdr3_nt: TGTGCCAGCAGCTCCCCCACAGGGCGGGGTGAGACCCAGTACTTC; cdr3_aa: CASSSPTGRGETQYF
d_call: .; j_call: TRBJ1-1; v_call: TRBV28; clone_size: .; cdr3_nt: TGTGCCAGCAGAACCGTCAGGGTTTCGACTGAAGCTTTCTTT; cdr3_aa: CASRTVRVSTEAFF
d_call: .; j_call: TRBJ1-1; v_call: TRBV29-1; clone_size: .; cdr3_nt: TGCAGCGTTGGGACAGTGGGCACTGAAGCTTTCTTT; cdr3_aa: CSVGTVGTEAFF
d_call: .; j_call: TRBJ2-3; v_call: TRBV7-9; clone_size: .; cdr3_nt: TGTGCCAGCAGCCACTTGGGGGTTACAGATACGCAGTATTTT; cdr3_aa: CASSHLGVTDTQYF
d_call: .; j_call: TRBJ1-6; v_call: TRBV21-1; clone_size: .; cdr3_nt: TGTGCCAGCAGCGAAAAGCCCCAGGATTCTTTGGGGTTGTGGTCACCCCTCCACTTT; cdr3_aa: CASSEKPQDSLGLWSPLHF
d_call: TRBD2; j_call: TRBJ2-7; v_call: TRBV9; clone_size: .; cdr3_nt: TGTGCCAGCAGCGTAGGGACGGGGGGAGCCTACGAGCAGTACTTC; cdr3_aa: CASSVGTGGAYEQYF
d_call: .; j_call: TRBJ2-7; v_call: TRBV7-9; clone_size: .; cdr3_nt: TGTGCCAGCAGCTTCAGTGACGGATTTTCCTACGAGCAGTACTTC; cdr3_aa: CASSFSDGFSYEQYF
d_call: TRBD1; j_call: TRBJ1-1; v_call: TRBV5-6; clone_size: .; cdr3_nt: TGTGCCAGCAGCTTCGCGACAGGGATCACTGAAGCTTTCTTT; cdr3_aa: CASSFATGITEAFF
d_call: .; j_call: TRBJ1-1; v_call: TRBV4-1; clone_size: .; cdr3_nt: TGCGCCAGCAGCCAAGCAGGGAACACTGAAGCTTTCTTT; cdr3_aa: CASSQAGNTEAFF
d_call: .; j_call: TRBJ2-3; v_call: TRBV7-2; clone_size: .; cdr3_nt: TGTGCCAGCAGCTTGGGTTCGGGGGCCCCCACAGATACGCAGTATTTT; cdr3_aa: CASSLGSGAPTDTQYF
d_call: .; j_call: TRBJ2-7; v_call: TRBV2; clone_size: .; cdr3_nt: TGTGCCAGCAGTGAAGGACAGGCAGACTACGAGCAGTACTTC; cdr3_aa: CASSEGQADYEQYF
d_call: .; j_call: TRBJ2-1; v_call: TRBV29-1; clone_size: .; cdr3_nt: TGCAGCGTTGAAGGTGTAGCTGAGCAGTTCTTC; cdr3_aa: CSVEGVAEQFF
d_call: .; j_call: TRBJ2-5; v_call: TRBV5-1; clone_size: .; cdr3_nt: TGCGCCAGCAGCTTGGCAGGGAGCGAGACCCAGTACTTC; cdr3_aa: CASSLAGSETQYF
d_call: TRBD1; j_call: TRBJ1-5; v_call: TRBV19; clone_size: .; cdr3_nt: TGTGCCAGTGACGGCAGGGGGAAGAATCAGCCCCAGCATTTT; cdr3_aa: CASDGRGKNQPQHF
d_call: .; j_call: TRBJ2-2; v_call: TRBV4-1; clone_size: .; cdr3_nt: TGCGCCAGCAGCCAAGTACCCTCCACCGGGGAGCTGTTTTTT; cdr3_aa: CASSQVPSTGELFF
d_call: TRBD1; j_call: TRBJ2-7; v_call: TRBV4-1; clone_size: .; cdr3_nt: TGCGCCAGCAGCCAAGTTCTCACAGGGGGCGCGTACGAGCAGTACTTC; cdr3_aa: CASSQVLTGGAYEQYF
d_call: .; j_call: TRBJ2-5; v_call: TRBV30; clone_size: once; cdr3_nt: TGTGCCTGGAGTGTACTTCCGACCCAAGAGACCCAGTACTTC; cdr3_aa: CAWSVLPTQETQYF
d_call: .; j_call: TRBJ1-2; v_call: TRBV6-5; clone_size: .; cdr3_nt: TGTGCCAGCAGTTACTCGAACGGGGACCCCTATGGCTACACCTTC; cdr3_aa: CASSYSNGDPYGYTF
d_call: .; j_call: TRBJ2-1; v_call: TRBV29-1; clone_size: .; cdr3_nt: TGCAGCGTTGAAGGCGGGTGGACAGCTTCAAACAATGAGCAGTTCTTC; cdr3_aa: CSVEGGWTASNNEQFF
d_call: TRBD2; j_call: TRBJ2-1; v_call: TRBV2; clone_size: .; cdr3_nt: TGTGCCAGCAGCGGGACTAGCGGGGCGTACAATGAGCAGTTCTTC; cdr3_aa: CASSGTSGAYNEQFF
d_call: .; j_call: TRBJ2-2; v_call: TRBV29-1; clone_size: once; cdr3_nt: TGCAGCGCTAGTGCTGGCACCGGGGAGCTGTTTTTT; cdr3_aa: CSASAGTGELFF
d_call: .; j_call: TRBJ1-6; v_call: TRBV11-3; clone_size: .; cdr3_nt: TGTGCCAGCAGCTCCGGGCCGGGGGCACCCCTCCACTTT; cdr3_aa: CASSSGPGAPLHF
d_call: .; j_call: TRBJ2-5; v_call: TRBV9; clone_size: .; cdr3_nt: TGTGCCAGCAGCTCGTTCCAGGGAGAGGAGACCCAGTACTTC; cdr3_aa: CASSSFQGEETQYF